A selection of T cell receptor beta chains follows, all from one sample in a study of T cells expressing NK-cell markers. Reanalyzing the 5' RACE reads, TCRdb keeps one entry per CDR3 protein, without DNA. The table lists a few hundred thousand distinct CDR3 sequences. Sequencing was performed on blood T cells: a sorted CD56 or NKG2C T cell subset, CD4+ or CD8+ T cells, or bulk PBMC T cells (not recorded which). Source of these receptors: a man between 18 and 69 years old in good health. The CDR3 runs from the conserved cysteine through the conserved F or W.

>TRBV2|TRBJ2-7
CASSSLTSSTSYEQYF
>TRBV6-2/TRBV6-3|TRBJ2-7
CASSRNNEQYF
>TRBV14|TRBJ2-3
CASSQDWVGTQYF
>TRBV5-5|TRBJ2-1
CASSVIAGSSYNEQFF
>TRBV5-1|TRBJ2-2
CASSAGLAEKLFF
>TRBV24-1|TRBJ2-3
CATSDPGTSGGTTDTQYF
>TRBV6-5|TRBJ2-7
CASSSPSKFSYEQYF
>TRBV5-1|TRBJ2-2
CASSPLLGGGTGELFF
>TRBV28|TRBJ1-2
CASSLDRGSRGYTF
>TRBV11-1|TRBJ2-1
CASSQEKKGLAGGAGNEQFF
>TRBV20-1|TRBJ2-2
CSANRFGGTGELFF
>TRBV7-6|TRBJ2-7
CASSPTGADGFYEQYF
>TRBV6-5|TRBJ1-3
CASSYGTRGPSGNTIYF
>TRBV5-6|TRBJ2-1
CASSLYQAPGEQFF
>TRBV7-9|TRBJ2-5
CASSLGQSSQETQYF
>TRBV14|TRBJ2-7
CASSLLGQGSYEQYF
>TRBV2|TRBJ2-3
CASSNSRTDTQYF
>TRBV2|TRBJ1-3
CASSERTATGNTIYF
>TRBV11-2|TRBJ2-3
CASSNANTQYF
>TRBV10-3|TRBJ2-4
CAMEQGKFGKNIQYF
>TRBV25-1|TRBJ1-5
CASSEGYSNQPQHF
>TRBV11-2|TRBJ2-2
CASSPEGLAGGPPGELFF
>TRBV18|TRBJ1-4
CASSPPNGANEKLFF
>TRBV7-8|TRBJ1-6
CASSPRQPYRAPSPLHF
>TRBV5-1|TRBJ1-1
CASSAARGRIPEAFF
>TRBV3-1|TRBJ2-3
CASSQQRGYTDTQYF
>TRBV20-1|TRBJ2-2
CSARPGTGNTGELFF
>TRBV20-1|TRBJ2-3
CSANRPRGGRSTDTQYF
>TRBV6-5|TRBJ1-2
CASSRDLRGYTF
>TRBV24-1|TRBJ1-3
CATSDLYPPGNTIYF
>TRBV5-1|TRBJ2-1
CASSYQQGAGEFF
>TRBV3-1|TRBJ2-7
CASSPRFQGYEQYF
>TRBV14|TRBJ1-5
CASSQGIYGNQPQHF
>TRBV11-2|TRBJ2-1
CASSPPRGDRASYNEQFF
>TRBV27|TRBJ2-2
CASSPSRTGLNTGELFF
>TRBV15|TRBJ2-7
CATSSGWSGLDSREQYF
>TRBV29-1|TRBJ2-1
CSVDWRGRYNEQFF
>TRBV6-5|TRBJ1-5
CASSYSNGNQPQHF
>TRBV6-2/TRBV6-3|TRBJ2-7
CASSPGGRLGPGNSYEQYF
>TRBV24-1|TRBJ2-1
CATSDRNSGGAGNEQFF
>TRBV5-1|TRBJ2-5
CASSPHPGQGVGETQYF
>TRBV5-6|TRBJ2-5
CASSLAGQGIETQYF
>TRBV3-1|TRBJ2-3
CASSQDRGLAVQYF
>TRBV11-2|TRBJ1-2
CASSLQAGRDYGYTF
>TRBV2|TRBJ2-2
CASRQRTGSNTGELFF